The 5 T cell receptor beta chains reported below all come from one sample, sequenced in a study of blood T cells in healthy people across ages. A second PCR of 7 to 11 cycles used a sample-barcoded 5' primer and a J-beta primer mix. TCRdb passed the 5' RACE reads through MiXCR, listing each CDR3 protein once. The sample gives about 800,000 distinct CDR3 sequences, around a quarter of which show up once; around 3.6% is in the top ten. In addition, the sample was reused for a study of T cells of mothers and their children.

Input material: blood. The receptors here all came from a boy younger than 18 in good health.

The chain joins TRBV28 to TRBJ2-3, with TRBD2 matching 13 bases. V trimming: 3 bases; J trimming: 2 bases; junction bases outside the gene matches: 8. CDR1 is MDHEN, CDR2 SYDVKM, per germline. This CDR3 comprises 18 residues. The CDR3 protein is CASSFHTSGGAITDTQYF. The CDR3, as DNA: TGTGCCAGCAGTTTCCACACTAGCGGGGGGGCAATCACAGATACGCAGTATTTT.

As to this clonotype: Lacking the conserved final phenylalanine or tryptophan, this CDR3 likely reflects a read error. This chain uses TRBV12-3 or TRBV12-4 with TRBJ2-3; D is unresolved. Trimming removed 6 bases from V and 11 bases from J, with 15 bases in between. This CDR3 is 12 amino acids long. CDR3 loop: CASRVGIDVQYS. In DNA, the CDR3 is TGTGCCAGCAGAGTGGGAATAGATGTGCAGTATTCT.

This clonotype was detected a few times. The chain combines TRBV7-3 with TRBJ1-4; 9 nucleotides agree with TRBD1. CDR3 length equals 21 residues. J was trimmed by 0 bases and V by 1 base; bases with no gene match: 15. Germline V lookup: CDR1 SGHTA, CDR2 FQGTGA. As DNA, the CDR3 is TGTGCCAGCAGCTTAAGGTCGGAGACAGGGGGTAGCGATCCAACTAATGAAAAACTGTTTTTT. It specifies CASSLRSETGGSDPTNEKLFF.

The V and J genes are TRBV29-1 and TRBJ1-2; D unresolved. The V gene's germline CDR1 is SQVTM and CDR2 ANQGSEA. The V and J ends lost 3 bases and 4 bases respectively, with 9 bases between them. CDR3 length: 12 residues. CDR3 amino acids: CSVDIYSYGYTF. The CDR3 DNA sequence: TGCAGCGTTGATATTTACAGCTATGGCTACACCTTC. Variable domain in full (rest from reference TRBV29-1 and TRBJ1-2): SAVISQKPSRDICQRGTSLTIQCQVDSQVTMMFWYRQQPGQSLTLIATANQGSEATYESGFVIDKFPISRPNLTFSTLTVSNMSPEDSSIYLCSVDIYSYGYTFGSGTRLTVV.

The chain recombines TRBV7-2 with TRBJ2-5, with a possible D match to TRBD1 (6 bases). The J call may not be correct, given that the DNA end is closer to TRBJ2-1. The germline V gene encodes CDR1 SGHTA and CDR2 FQGNSA. This CDR3 region has 16 residues. The DNA of the CDR3 is TGTGCCAGCAGCAGCAGGGGTACGGTAGGGCGCAATGAGCAGTTCTTC. It translates to CASSSRGTVGRNEQFF.